This T cell receptor (beta chain) was sequenced during a study of blood T cells in healthy people across ages. Study-level points and caveats: The study found more naive CD4+ cells and higher diversity in long-lived than aged donors.

Extractions gave at least 6 micrograms of total RNA per sample. This clonotype was seen more than once but under ten times. Its antigen is not known. Germline trimming cut 2 bases from V and 0 bases from J; bases unmatched to any gene: 5. The CDR3 is 17 amino acids. From germline, CDR1 is SGHTA and CDR2 FQGNSA. For the second PCR, which ran for about 6 to 11 cycles, a sample-barcoded 5' primer and a J-beta primer mix were used. CDR3-containing paired-end reads numbered at least 2.5 million in each sample. From the 5' RACE reads, TCRdb called clonotypes with MiXCR, one entry per CDR3 protein. In the table there are 800,000 or so distinct CDR3 sequences, more than 20% of which are singletons. These same records also appear under a second study, on T cells of mothers and their children. As that report states: Mother-child pairs who were related displayed a slightly higher overlap than unrelated pairs, a difference that was non-significant.

The clonotype comes from a boy aged 5-17 years in good health. The chain has TRBV7-2 and TRBJ2-3; 10 nucleotides match TRBD2. Sequencing used blood. The CDR3: CASSLNPSGRSTDTQYF. CDR3 coding DNA: TGTGCCAGCAGCTTAAACCCTAGCGGGAGAAGCACAGATACGCAGTATTTT.